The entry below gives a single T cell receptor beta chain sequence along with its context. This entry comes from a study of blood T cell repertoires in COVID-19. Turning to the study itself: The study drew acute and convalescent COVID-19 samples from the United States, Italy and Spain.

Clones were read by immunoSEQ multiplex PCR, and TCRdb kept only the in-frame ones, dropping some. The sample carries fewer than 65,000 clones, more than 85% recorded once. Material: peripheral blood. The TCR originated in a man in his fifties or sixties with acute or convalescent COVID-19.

The CDR3 reads CACQGGQVYNEQFF. CDR3 sequence (DNA): TGTGCCTGCCAGGGCGGACAGGTGTACAATGAGCAGTTCTTC. This chain joins TRBV19 and TRBJ2-1, with 7 bases lining up with TRBD1. Germline CDR1 and CDR2: LNHDA and SQIVND (reference sequence). The CDR3 has 14 amino acids. The V gene end was trimmed by 11 bases and the J gene end by 4 bases; junction bases not matched to a gene: 11.